This T cell receptor beta chain was retrieved from a study of cytomegalovirus exposure and HLA in healthy donors. On this clone: Its cognate antigen is unknown.

The ends lost 0 bases at V and 6 bases at J; junction bases unmatched: 6. The CDR3 is 14 residues long. Germline CDR1 SGDLS, CDR2 YYNGEE. 13 Jbeta primers and 60 Vbeta primers were used for the PCR. Data came from immunoSEQ multiplex PCR; TCRdb stores just in-frame clones and leaves some out. The sample's table shows around 120,000 clones. General observations from the study: Most TCR sequences showed up rarely, but some public TCRs showed up in many donors. Reports credit the classifier with highly specific, highly sensitive diagnosis of cytomegalovirus status. Later analysis identified a missense DCLRE1C variant that was linked to TCR beta V- and J-gene trimming. Another analysis was done later, and it associated 15,000 or so TCR beta sequences with HLA alleles at 0.05 false discovery rate.

The genes are TRBV9 and TRBJ2-7, with TRBD2 matching over 7 bases. The source of this sequence is a man in his forties or fifties in good health and CMV-seronegative. Sequencing was done on a sample of PBMCs. CDR3 in amino acids: CASSVDHWGGEQYF. The CDR3 DNA reads as TGTGCCAGCAGCGTAGACCACTGGGGGGGCGAGCAGTACTTC.